This T cell receptor (beta chain) was observed in a study of cytomegalovirus exposure and HLA in healthy donors. The PCR employed 60 Vbeta primers together with 13 Jbeta primers. Sequenced by immunoSEQ multiplex PCR; TCRdb stores in-frame clones only, minus some. This table holds over 150,000 clones, 65% to 90% found once. Sequencing input: PBMCs. This TCR was sampled from a human donor in good health.

The CDR3 DNA reads TGTGCCAGCAGCTTGACGGGGGAGACAGGGCTCTATGGCTACACCTTC. This gives the protein CASSLTGETGLYGYTF. The chain links TRBV7-9 to TRBJ1-2; 7 nucleotides agree with TRBD1. The CDR3 runs 16 residues. V shed 3 bases and J 4 bases; nucleotides not matched to a gene: 11. The germline gives CDR1 SEHNR, CDR2 FQNEAQ (reference sequence). The complete variable domain, with remaining parts taken from reference TRBV7-9 and TRBJ1-2, reads DTGVSQNPRHKITKRGQNVTFRCDPISEHNRLYWYRQTLGQGPEFLTYFQNEAQLEKSRLLSDRFSAERPKGSFSTLEIQRTEQGDSAMYLCASSLTGETGLYGYTFGSGTRLTVV.